This record looks at one T cell receptor (beta chain) sequence and its context. Its antigen is unidentified. At one boundary the junction diverges from the germline segment, which might be a read error. This sample stems from a study of T cells in Graves' hyperthyroidism and ophthalmopathy. General study points: Ophthalmopathy was predicted by the model a median of roughly 6.6 months ahead of onset. Most clonotypes expanded in the thyroid (above 0.001) were also present in blood.

A patient was excluded if there was uncontrolled infection, other autoimmune disease, pregnancy or lactation. Based on clinical symptoms, serum thyroxine and TRAb, thyroid ultrasound and orbital computed tomography, diagnoses were reached. Amplified TCR beta CDR3 regions came from RNA transcripts. The HTBI primer set served for first-round RT-PCR of the TCR CDR3. TCRdb reanalysed the multiplex PCR reads using MiXCR and keeps one entry per CDR3 protein. The sample comprises roughly 57,000 distinct CDR3 sequences, approximately 57% of which are singletons, and approximately 3.4% rests with the top ten. Germline CDR1 and CDR2: LNHNV and YYDKDF (reference sequence). The CDR3 consists of 12 residues.

The chain has TRBV15 and TRBJ1-5, with no clear D. The sample consisted of blood. The TCR comes from a woman in her sixties with Graves' ophthalmopathy. CDR3 nucleotides: TGTTCCACCAGCACAGATCACCAGCCCCAGCATTTT. Amino acids: CSTSTDHQPQHF. Full variable domain (missing parts from reference TRBV15 and TRBJ1-5): DAMVIQNPRYQVTQFGKPVTLSCSQTLNHNVMYWYQQKSSQAPKLLFHYYDKDFNNEADTPDNFQSRRPNTSFCFLDIRSPGLGDTAMYLCSTSTDHQPQHFGDGTRLSIL.